This T cell receptor (beta chain) was profiled in a study of T cells after yellow fever vaccination. General study findings and limits: CD4 and CD8 compartments shared a small share of clonotypes, likely from convergent recombination.

5'RACE template switching generated TCR cDNA, adding a universal primer site and UMIs. TCRdb independently ran MiXCR on the 5' RACE reads; one entry per CDR3 protein. This table has about 340,000 distinct CDR3 sequences, around 12% appearing once. This clonotype was seen ten or more times. Antigen unknown. V was shortened by 5 bases and J by 5 bases, with 10 bases between the two germline ends. The CDR3 covers 12 residues. Germline V lookup: CDR1 SGHNT, CDR2 YYREEE (reference sequence). The sample was CD4+ T cells sorted from PBMCs, taken 15 days after the yellow fever booster vaccination. The sequence was obtained from a man aged 18 to 35 who received the YFV17D yellow fever vaccine. This chain links TRBV5-4 with TRBJ1-1; D possibly corresponds to TRBD1 (6 bases). CDR3 region: CASRSGQTEAFF. CDR3 sequence (DNA): TGTGCCAGCAGATCCGGACAGACTGAAGCTTTCTTT.